Listed below are T cell receptor beta chains from one sample, sequenced in a study of T cells expressing NK-cell markers. Each CDR3 protein gets one entry in TCRdb, which reprocessed the 5' RACE reads and gives no DNA. This sample contains 400,000 to 450,000 distinct CDR3 sequences. The sample taken for sequencing was blood T cells: a sorted CD56 or NKG2C T cell subset, CD4+ or CD8+ T cells, or bulk PBMC T cells (not recorded which). The receptor source for this set is a woman between 18 and 70 years old in good health. Both conserved end residues are part of each CDR3.

TRBJ2-1,TRBV5-1,CASSKTSGMMGNEQFF
TRBJ2-7,TRBV20-1,CSARPQGVHEQYF
TRBJ2-4,TRBV7-9,CASSPQGGDRAPPQYF
TRBJ1-1,TRBV12-3/TRBV12-4,CASRRTELTEAFF
TRBJ2-5,TRBV5-1,CASASREGEETQYF
TRBJ2-1,TRBV7-8,CASSWATVYNEQFF
TRBJ2-1,TRBV6-5,CASSYGLAGFYNEQFF
TRBJ2-1,TRBV5-1,CASSFGGGAYNEQFF
TRBJ1-3,TRBV15,CATSRDPGPGNTIYF
TRBJ2-1,TRBV6-2/TRBV6-3,CASSYLRLGSGGYNEQFF
TRBJ1-5,TRBV30,CAWSEDRGNQPQHF
TRBJ1-5,TRBV12-3/TRBV12-4,CASSLGVSNQPQHF
TRBJ1-4,TRBV4-3,CASSHRGRGEKLFF
TRBJ2-4,TRBV7-2,CASSLTTAGLQNIQYF
TRBJ2-5,TRBV29-1,CSVVGLAYETQYF
TRBJ2-1,TRBV20-1,CSARNRGGTYNEQFF
TRBJ2-1,TRBV5-1,CASSLDASGGEQFF
TRBJ2-3,TRBV29-1,CSVEGGGLEDTQYF
TRBJ2-7,TRBV5-1,CASSQMPGAATYEQYF
TRBJ2-1,TRBV4-2,CASSPTSGGINEQFF
TRBJ2-3,TRBV6-1,CASNREGLADTQYF
TRBJ1-1,TRBV27,CASSLRGSTEAFF